A single sample gave rise to the 2 T cell receptor beta chains below, sequenced in a study of beta chain features in type 1 diabetes. All of the isolated RNA was reverse transcribed, so expressed TCRB transcripts were sequenced. The repertoire was sequenced with immunoSEQ multiplex PCR; TCRdb's copy has only in-frame clones and lacks some. This sample has around 250,000 clones, with 25% to 35% found just once. The specimen sequenced was central memory CD4+ T cells from blood. The receptor source for this set is a man aged 25-45 years in good health.

This clone appeared a single time. In the same sample, other DNA sequences code for this CDR3. The chain's CDR3 is CASSLIGGSYEQYF. The CDR3, as DNA: TGTGCCAGCAGTTTAATAGGGGGCAGCTACGAGCAGTACTTC. This chain connects TRBV27 to TRBJ2-7, with TRBD1 identical over 7 bases. Germline CDR1 is MNHEY and CDR2 is SMNVEV (reference sequence). The V segment lost 2 bases and the J segment 3 bases; nucleotides outside the gene matches: 4. The CDR3 spans 14 residues.

This clone occurred a few times. The V call is TRBV10-3, the J call TRBJ2-1; 12 nucleotides agree with TRBD2. The J segment lost 5 bases and the V segment lost 2 bases, leaving 10 bases of the junction unmatched. CDR3 size: 18 residues. The germline CDR1 and CDR2 sequences are ENHRY and SYGVKD. For the CDR3, the DNA is TGTGCCATCAGTGAGAATTCCGGGACTAGCGGGTCTAACAATGAGCAGTTCTTC. Protein: CAISENSGTSGSNNEQFF.